One and the same sample provided the 14 T cell receptor beta chains below, sequenced in a study of technical replicates of blood from several donors. Sequenced by immunoSEQ multiplex PCR; TCRdb stores in-frame clones only, minus some. The profile covers about 89,000 clones, with roughly 94% appearing a single time and 0.2% to 0.25% taken by the ten largest. Sample: T cells isolated from PBMCs. These receptor sequences come from a human donor in good health.

On this clone: Germline and junction disagree at one end, which may indicate a read error. For the CDR3, the DNA is TGTGCCAGCAGCCGTGCAGGCACCGATACGCAGTATTTT. This gives the protein CASSRAGTDTQYF. V is TRBV5-4 and J is TRBJ2-3; D call uncertain. The germline CDR1 and CDR2 sequences are SGHNT and YYREEE (reference sequence). This CDR3 spans 13 amino acids.

The J gene is TRBJ1-2, the V gene TRBV11-2; 7 nucleotides match TRBD1. The germline V gene encodes CDR1 SGHAT and CDR2 FQNNGV. The length of the CDR3 is 15 residues. Losses at the gene ends were 6 bases for V and 5 bases for J; bases not matched to a gene: 12. CDR3 in DNA: TGTGCCAGCAGTCCCGTCCGCGGGACAGTATATGGCTACACCTTC. Translated: CASSPVRGTVYGYTF.

The chain combines TRBV6-1 with TRBJ1-4, with 12 bases aligning to TRBD1. CDR3 length: 18 residues. From germline, CDR1 is MNHNS and CDR2 SASEGT. Unmatched junction bases numbered 16, after V lost 6 bases and J lost 8 bases. CDR3 in DNA: TGTGCCAGCAGAGAAACCGGGACAGGGGGCCCCTTGGTCGAAAAACTGTTTTTT. Its translation: CASRETGTGGPLVEKLFF.

The V and J genes are TRBV25-1 and TRBJ2-1, with 9 bases lining up with TRBD2. Germline V CDR1 and CDR2: MGHDK, SYGVNS. The CDR3 is made up of 16 amino acids. Trimming took 4 bases from V and 0 from J; bases not matched to a gene: 4. The CDR3 coding sequence is TGTGCCAGCAGTGTTCCTAGCGGGAACTCCTACAATGAGCAGTTCTTC. Translated: CASSVPSGNSYNEQFF.

This clone showed up just once. The chain employs TRBV5-1 and TRBJ2-2; D might be TRBD1 (6 bases). Germline lookup yields CDR1 SGHRS and CDR2 YFSETQ. Trimming shortened V by 0 bases and J by 1 base, and 10 bases separated the two germline ends. The CDR3 loop spans 16 amino acids. Here the CDR3 reads CASSLVGAQNTGELFF. As DNA, the CDR3 is TGCGCCAGCAGCTTGGTGGGGGCGCAGAACACCGGGGAGCTGTTTTTT.

The chain couples TRBV18 to TRBJ1-4; D ambiguous. Germline CDR1 is KGHSH and CDR2 is LQKENI. CDR3 length equals 15 residues. The V gene lost 8 bases and the J gene lost 2 bases, with 15 bases spanning the gap. The CDR3 region has the DNA TGTGCCAGCACTGAGGCCGCAGTTACTAATGAAAAACTGTTTTTT. Encoded protein: CASTEAAVTNEKLFF.

J is TRBJ1-2 and V is TRBV6-1, with D hard to call. CDR3 length: 13 amino acids. The V gene lost 2 bases and the J gene lost 1 base, with 5 bases spanning the gap. Germline V gives CDR1 MNHNS, CDR2 SASEGT. The DNA for the CDR3 is TGTGCCAGCAGTGAATTCAGTAACTATGGCTACACCTTC. It translates to CASSEFSNYGYTF.

The chain has TRBV11-2 and TRBJ2-3, with 10 bases matching TRBD2. The CDR3 consists of 16 residues. Germline CDR1 SGHAT, CDR2 FQNNGV. Trimming removed 3 bases from V and 2 bases from J; junction bases left unmatched: 5. Here the CDR3 reads CASSFLSGGITDTQYF. CDR3 nucleotides: TGTGCCAGCAGCTTTCTTAGCGGGGGGATCACAGATACGCAGTATTTT. Looking up the rest from reference TRBV11-2 and TRBJ2-3 gives the full variable domain: EAGVAQSPRYKIIEKRQSVAFWCNPISGHATLYWYQQILGQGPKLLIQFQNNGVVDDSQLPKDRFSAERLKGVDSTLKIQPAKLEDSAVYLCASSFLSGGITDTQYFGPGTRLTVL.

CDR3 in amino acids: CASAHRGPLDEQFF. The CDR3 DNA is TGTGCCAGCGCCCACAGGGGGCCTCTCGATGAGCAGTTCTTC. This chain joins TRBV7-9 and TRBJ2-1; 9 positions match TRBD1. The CDR3 has 14 residues. V trimming: 8 bases; J trimming: 8 bases; junction bases outside the gene matches: 10. Germline V gene lookup returns CDR1 SEHNR and CDR2 FQNEAQ (reference sequence).

The chain uses TRBV11-2 and TRBJ2-7, with 9 bases that match TRBD1. The germline V gene encodes CDR1 SGHAT and CDR2 FQNNGV. The CDR3 is made up of 14 amino acids. The V and J ends lost 4 bases and 5 bases, in that order; junction bases with no gene match: 6. The CDR3 loop reads CASSSVQGANEQYF. The DNA for the CDR3 is TGTGCCAGCAGCTCAGTACAGGGGGCAAACGAGCAGTACTTC.

The chain couples TRBV19 to TRBJ1-4; D is perhaps TRBD1 (5 bases). The CDR3 sequence is 15 residues long. V lost 5 bases and J lost 2, with 12 bases in between. CDR1 and CDR2 from the germline V gene are LNHDA and SQIVND (reference sequence). The CDR3 protein is CASSQGKGTNEKLFF. CDR3 nucleotide sequence: TGTGCCAGTAGTCAGGGAAAGGGGACTAATGAAAAACTGTTTTTT.

This chain joins TRBV7-9 and TRBJ1-1; a weak D match, TRBD1 (5 bases). V was trimmed by 1 base and J by 1 base, leaving 10 bases between them. The CDR3 runs to 15 residues. Per germline, CDR1 SEHNR and CDR2 FQNEAQ (reference sequence). CDR3 DNA: TGTGCCAGCAGCTTAGGTAGTGGGGCGAACACTGAAGCTTTCTTT. This translates into CASSLGSGANTEAFF. Full variable domain (remainder filled in from reference TRBV7-9 and TRBJ1-1): DTGVSQNPRHKITKRGQNVTFRCDPISEHNRLYWYRQTLGQGPEFLTYFQNEAQLEKSRLLSDRFSAERPKGSFSTLEIQRTEQGDSAMYLCASSLGSGANTEAFFGQGTRLTVV.

The chain couples TRBV5-1 to TRBJ2-3; 11 bases are shared with TRBD2. After removal of 0 bases from V and 4 bases from J, the junction contained 10 bases not matched to a gene. CDR3 length: 18 amino acids. The germline V gene encodes CDR1 SGHRS and CDR2 YFSETQ. CDR3 loop: CASSLGTLTSGSADTQYF. The CDR3 region has the DNA TGCGCCAGCAGCTTGGGTACCCTAACTAGCGGGAGTGCAGATACGCAGTATTTT.

The chain is built from TRBV4-1 and TRBJ2-7; 8 bases line up with TRBD2. The germline V gene has CDR1 MGHRA and CDR2 YSYEKL. V was clipped by 4 bases and J by 4 bases; unmatched bases: 6. The CDR3 loop spans 14 amino acids. This CDR3 is CASSLLSGSYEQYF. CDR3 in DNA: TGCGCCAGCAGCCTACTCAGCGGGAGTTACGAGCAGTACTTC.